The rows below give T cell receptor beta chains drawn from one sample of a study of cytomegalovirus exposure and HLA in healthy donors. Generated by immunoSEQ multiplex PCR, the TCRdb table keeps only in-frame clones and is missing some. This sample has roughly 140,000 clones, with almost 80% found just once. Sequencing was done on a sample of PBMCs. These receptor sequences come from a woman in her 30s in good health and CMV-seronegative. The CDR3 runs from the conserved cysteine through the conserved F or W.

v_gene	j_gene	CDR3aa
TRBV6-6	TRBJ2-7	CASRRQDYEQYF
TRBV19	TRBJ1-1	CASSIGDRGYTEAFF
TRBV5-5	TRBJ2-3	CASSLGAGLAGSDTQYF
TRBV13	TRBJ2-2	CASSFQGNTGELFF
TRBV4-2	TRBJ1-1	CASSQPGTGNTEAFF
TRBV4-1	TRBJ1-4	CASSQDGTGGGEKLFF
TRBV2	TRBJ2-1	CASSEAWTSGGEFF
TRBV28	TRBJ1-2	CASSGRSDGYGYTF
TRBV6-5	TRBJ2-5	CASSTAGLARETQYF
TRBV5-4	TRBJ2-2	CASSSVDRVGHGELFF
TRBV30	TRBJ2-7	CAWSFRGVAYEQYF
TRBV5-6	TRBJ2-3	CASSSGTLTDTQYF
TRBV6-5	TRBJ1-1	CASSSPTGVGDTEAFF
TRBV25-1	TRBJ1-2	CASRGTGSLGYGYTF
TRBV20-1	TRBJ1-2	CSADPREYYTF
TRBV6-5	TRBJ2-7	CASSSRGQGAGEQYF
TRBV5-1	TRBJ2-2	CASSLAGQTGELFF
TRBV12-5	TRBJ1-2	CASGLVRGYTF
TRBV28	TRBJ1-6	CASSSISSYNSPLHF
TRBV9	TRBJ2-5	CASTRGIGETQYF
TRBV6-1	TRBJ2-2	CASSELGTLGLTGELFF
TRBV25-1	TRBJ2-2	CASNGGLLGAGELFF
TRBV7-2	TRBJ2-3	CASSLERRHTQYF
TRBV29-1	TRBJ2-5	CSVEFSRGTQYF
TRBV5-1	TRBJ2-4	CASSLAGDENIQYF
TRBV5-1	TRBJ2-5	CASSLGGVQETQYF
TRBV2	TRBJ2-7	CASSEAYNQYF
TRBV6-1	TRBJ2-7	CASSVAGRKPEQYF
TRBV9	TRBJ1-4	CASSLSGQYYEKLFF
TRBV7-2	TRBJ1-4	CASSPGTGFSEKLFF
TRBV7-9	TRBJ2-7	CASSPGQPSYEQYF
TRBV5-1	TRBJ1-2	CASSTSGDYGYTF
TRBV6-6	TRBJ2-7	CASSYPRDRGLEQYF
TRBV6-1	TRBJ2-5	CASRRQGAGLETQYF
TRBV19	TRBJ1-2	CASTLGSFGYTF
TRBV27	TRBJ2-5	CASSLSGTTGLVETQYF
TRBV7-9	TRBJ1-3	CASSLARHIGNTIYF
TRBV19	TRBJ1-6	CASSIKGPGAPLHF
TRBV5-6	TRBJ2-2	CASSLAGLPGELFF
TRBV6-1	TRBJ2-5	CASSGSGQETQYF
TRBV4-2	TRBJ2-7	CASSQQGGPYEQYF
TRBV29-1	TRBJ1-1	CSVWGKAGGLMNTEAFF
TRBV6-5	TRBJ1-6	CASNRGYNSPLHF
TRBV5-1	TRBJ2-7	CASSSRAGGTYEQYF
TRBV2	TRBJ1-2	CASSEGGGIDGYTF
TRBV6-1	TRBJ1-3	CASSPGGGSGNTIYF
TRBV30	TRBJ2-7	CAWTPDRALKQYF
TRBV4-1	TRBJ2-5	CASSYDQGAKTQYF